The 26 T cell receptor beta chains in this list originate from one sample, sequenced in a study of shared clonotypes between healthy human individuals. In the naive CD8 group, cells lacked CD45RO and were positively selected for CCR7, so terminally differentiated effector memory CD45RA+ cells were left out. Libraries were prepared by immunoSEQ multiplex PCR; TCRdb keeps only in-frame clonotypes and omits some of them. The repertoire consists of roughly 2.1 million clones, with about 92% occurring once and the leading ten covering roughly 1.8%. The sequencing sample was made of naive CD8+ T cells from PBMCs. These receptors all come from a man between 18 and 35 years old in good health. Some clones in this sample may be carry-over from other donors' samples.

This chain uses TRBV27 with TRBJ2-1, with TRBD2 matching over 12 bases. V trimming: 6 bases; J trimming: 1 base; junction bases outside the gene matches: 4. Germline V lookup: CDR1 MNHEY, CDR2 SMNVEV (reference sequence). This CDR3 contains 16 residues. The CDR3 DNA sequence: TGTGCCAGCAGCTTCGGACTAGCGGGATCCTACAATGAGCAGTTCTTC. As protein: CASSFGLAGSYNEQFF.

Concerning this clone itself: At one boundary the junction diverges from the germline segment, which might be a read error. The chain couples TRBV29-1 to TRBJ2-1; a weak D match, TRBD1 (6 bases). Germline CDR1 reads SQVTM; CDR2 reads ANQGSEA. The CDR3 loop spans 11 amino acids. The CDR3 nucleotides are TGCAGCGTCGAAGGACAGAATGAGCAGTTCTTC. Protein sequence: CSVEGQNEQFF.

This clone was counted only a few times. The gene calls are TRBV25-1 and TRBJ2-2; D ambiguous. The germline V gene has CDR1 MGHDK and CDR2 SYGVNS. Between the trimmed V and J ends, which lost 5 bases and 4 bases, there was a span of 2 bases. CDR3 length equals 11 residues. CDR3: CASSPTGELFF. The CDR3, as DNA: TGTGCCAGCAGTCCCACCGGGGAGCTGTTTTTT.

CDR3 protein: CASSLGAELGIQYF. CDR3 coding DNA: TGTGCCAGCAGCTTAGGCGCGGAGCTGGGCATTCAGTACTTC. The rearrangement links TRBV13 to TRBJ2-4; D is unclear. The V gene lost 0 bases and the J gene lost 9 bases, with 12 bases spanning the gap. The CDR3 has 14 residues. Germline CDR1 reads PRHDT; CDR2 reads FYEKMQ (reference sequence).

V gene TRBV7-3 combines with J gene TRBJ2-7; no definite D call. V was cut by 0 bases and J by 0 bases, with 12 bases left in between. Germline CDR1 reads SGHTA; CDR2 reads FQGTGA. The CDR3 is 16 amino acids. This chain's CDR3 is CASSLTVGRTSYEQYF. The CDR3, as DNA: TGTGCCAGCAGCTTAACGGTTGGACGGACCTCCTACGAGCAGTACTTC.

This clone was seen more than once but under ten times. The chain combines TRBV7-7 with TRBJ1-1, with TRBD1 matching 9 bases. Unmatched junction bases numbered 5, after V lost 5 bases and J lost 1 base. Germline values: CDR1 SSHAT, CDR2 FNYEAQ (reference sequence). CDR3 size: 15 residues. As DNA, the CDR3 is TGTGCCAGCAGCCCAATGACAGGGGGGAACACTGAAGCTTTCTTT. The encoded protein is CASSPMTGGNTEAFF.

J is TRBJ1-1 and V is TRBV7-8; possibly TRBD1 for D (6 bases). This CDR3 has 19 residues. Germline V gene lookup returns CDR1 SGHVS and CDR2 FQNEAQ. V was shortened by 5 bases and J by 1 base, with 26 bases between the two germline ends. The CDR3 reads CASSLSVGVKGVRNTEAFF. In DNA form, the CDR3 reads TGTGCCAGCAGCCTTAGCGTTGGCGTAAAGGGGGTTAGGAACACTGAAGCTTTCTTT.

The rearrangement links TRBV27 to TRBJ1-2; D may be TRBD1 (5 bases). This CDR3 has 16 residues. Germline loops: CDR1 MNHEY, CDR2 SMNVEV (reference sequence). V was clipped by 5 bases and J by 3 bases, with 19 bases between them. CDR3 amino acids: CASSPFLARGDYGYTF. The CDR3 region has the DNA TGTGCCAGCAGTCCCTTCCTCGCGCGGGGCGACTATGGCTACACCTTC.

The CDR3 loop reads CASSQDTAGAEQFF. The CDR3 region has the DNA TGCGCCAGCAGCCAAGATACAGCGGGAGCGGAGCAGTTCTTC. V is TRBV4-1 and J is TRBJ2-1; 8 bases align to TRBD2. This CDR3 spans 14 amino acids. Looked up from germline, CDR1 is MGHRA and CDR2 is YSYEKL. The V and J ends lost 0 bases and 10 bases, in that order; junction bases with no gene match: 5.

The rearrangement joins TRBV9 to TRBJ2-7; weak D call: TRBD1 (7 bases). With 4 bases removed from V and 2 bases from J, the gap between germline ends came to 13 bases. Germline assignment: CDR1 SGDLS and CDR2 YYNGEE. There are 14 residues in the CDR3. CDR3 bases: TGTGCCAGCAGCCCCGGGGGACAGACCTACGAGCAGTACTTC. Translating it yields CASSPGGQTYEQYF. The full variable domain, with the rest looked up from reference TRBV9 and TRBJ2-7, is DSGVTQTPKHLITATGQRVTLRCSPRSGDLSVYWYQQSLDQGLQFLIQYYNGEERAKGNILERFSAQQFPDLHSELNLSSLELGDSALYFCASSPGGQTYEQYFGPGTRLTVT.

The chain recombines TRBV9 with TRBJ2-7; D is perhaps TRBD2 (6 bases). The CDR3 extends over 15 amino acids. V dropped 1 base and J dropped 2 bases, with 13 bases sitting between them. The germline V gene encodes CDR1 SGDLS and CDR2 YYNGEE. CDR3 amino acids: CASSVTGVSAYEQYF. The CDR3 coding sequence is TGTGCCAGCAGCGTAACGGGGGTGAGTGCCTACGAGCAGTACTTC.

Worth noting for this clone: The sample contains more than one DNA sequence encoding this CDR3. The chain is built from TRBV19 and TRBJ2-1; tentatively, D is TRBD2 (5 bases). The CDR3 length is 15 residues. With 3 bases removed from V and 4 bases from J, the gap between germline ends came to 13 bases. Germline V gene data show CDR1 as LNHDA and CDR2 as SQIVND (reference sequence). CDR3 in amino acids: CASSISRGSYNEQFF. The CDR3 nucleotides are TGTGCCAGTAGTATCAGCAGAGGGTCATACAATGAGCAGTTCTTC.

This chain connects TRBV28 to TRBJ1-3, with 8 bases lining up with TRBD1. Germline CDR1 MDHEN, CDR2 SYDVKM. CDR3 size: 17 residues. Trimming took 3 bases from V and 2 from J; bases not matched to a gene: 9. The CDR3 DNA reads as TGTGCCAGCAGTTTGCGGTCTGGACAGGGCGCTGGAAACACCATATATTTT. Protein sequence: CASSLRSGQGAGNTIYF.

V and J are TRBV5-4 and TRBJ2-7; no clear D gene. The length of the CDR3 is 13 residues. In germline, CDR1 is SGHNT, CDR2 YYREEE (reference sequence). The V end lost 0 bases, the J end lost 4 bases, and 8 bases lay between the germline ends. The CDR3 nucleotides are TGTGCCAGCAGCTTGGTGGAACGTTACGAGCAGTACTTC. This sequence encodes CASSLVERYEQYF.

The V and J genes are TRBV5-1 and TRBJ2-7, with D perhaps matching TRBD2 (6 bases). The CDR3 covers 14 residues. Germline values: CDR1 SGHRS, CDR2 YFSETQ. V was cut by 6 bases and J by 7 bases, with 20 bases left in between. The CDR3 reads CASTFSGGVREQYF. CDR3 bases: TGCGCCAGCACTTTCTCGGGCGGGGTGAGGGAGCAGTACTTC.

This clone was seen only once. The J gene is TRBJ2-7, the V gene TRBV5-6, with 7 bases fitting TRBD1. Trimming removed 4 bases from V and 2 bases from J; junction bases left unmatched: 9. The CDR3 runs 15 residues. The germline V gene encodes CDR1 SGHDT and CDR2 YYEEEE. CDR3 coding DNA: TGTGCCAGCAGCCTCCAGACAGGGACACCCTACGAGCAGTACTTC. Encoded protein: CASSLQTGTPYEQYF.

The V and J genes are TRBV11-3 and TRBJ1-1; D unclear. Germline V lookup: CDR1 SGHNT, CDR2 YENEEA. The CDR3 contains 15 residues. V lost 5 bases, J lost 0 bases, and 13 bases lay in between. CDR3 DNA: TGTGCCAGCAGCGGACGAACGACCGTGAACACTGAAGCTTTCTTT. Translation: CASSGRTTVNTEAFF. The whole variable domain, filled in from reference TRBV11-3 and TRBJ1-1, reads EAGVVQSPRYKIIEKKQPVAFWCNPISGHNTLYWYLQNLGQGPELLIRYENEEAVDDSQLPKDRFSAERLKGVDSTLKIQPAELGDSAVYLCASSGRTTVNTEAFFGQGTRLTVV.

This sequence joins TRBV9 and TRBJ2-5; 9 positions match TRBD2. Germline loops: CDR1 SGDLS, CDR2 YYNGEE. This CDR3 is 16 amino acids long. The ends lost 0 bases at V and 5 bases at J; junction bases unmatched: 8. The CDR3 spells CASSVGFLAGLETQYF. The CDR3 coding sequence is TGTGCCAGCAGCGTAGGTTTTCTAGCGGGGCTGGAGACCCAGTACTTC. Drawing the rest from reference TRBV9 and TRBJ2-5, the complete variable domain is DSGVTQTPKHLITATGQRVTLRCSPRSGDLSVYWYQQSLDQGLQFLIQYYNGEERAKGNILERFSAQQFPDLHSELNLSSLELGDSALYFCASSVGFLAGLETQYFGPGTRLLVL.

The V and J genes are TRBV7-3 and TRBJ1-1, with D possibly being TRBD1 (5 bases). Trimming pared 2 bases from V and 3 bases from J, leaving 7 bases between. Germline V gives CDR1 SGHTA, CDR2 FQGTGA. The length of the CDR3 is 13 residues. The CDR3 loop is CASSLWGDTEAFF. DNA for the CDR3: TGTGCCAGCAGCTTATGGGGGGACACTGAAGCTTTCTTT.

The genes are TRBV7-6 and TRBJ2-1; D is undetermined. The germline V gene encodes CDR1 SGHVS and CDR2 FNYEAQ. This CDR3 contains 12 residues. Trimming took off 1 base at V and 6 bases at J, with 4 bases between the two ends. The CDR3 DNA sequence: TGTGCCAGCAGCTTAGTAATCAATGAGCAGTTCTTC. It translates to CASSLVINEQFF.

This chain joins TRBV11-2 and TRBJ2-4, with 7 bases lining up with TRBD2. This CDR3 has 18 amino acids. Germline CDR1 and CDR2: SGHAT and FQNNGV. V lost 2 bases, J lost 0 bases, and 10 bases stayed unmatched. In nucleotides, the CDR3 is TGTGCCAGCAGCTTATCGGGAGGCTATTCGCAAGCCAAAAACATTCAGTACTTC. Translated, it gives CASSLSGGYSQAKNIQYF.

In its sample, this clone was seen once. The CDR3 coding sequence is TGTGCCAGCTCCAAAGGGGTTTACAATGAGCAGTTCTTC. The encoded protein is CASSKGVYNEQFF. This chain links TRBV9 with TRBJ2-1, with D perhaps matching TRBD1 (5 bases). CDR1 is SGDLS, CDR2 YYNGEE, per germline. Trimming removed 7 bases from V and 4 bases from J, with 12 bases in between. The CDR3 is 13 amino acids.

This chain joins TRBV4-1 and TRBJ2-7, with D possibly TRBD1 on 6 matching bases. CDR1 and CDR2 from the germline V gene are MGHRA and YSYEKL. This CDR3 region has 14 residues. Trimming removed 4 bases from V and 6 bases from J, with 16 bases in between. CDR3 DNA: TGCGCCAGCAGCCTTCGGACCCAGGGGTTCGAGCAGTACTTC. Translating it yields CASSLRTQGFEQYF.

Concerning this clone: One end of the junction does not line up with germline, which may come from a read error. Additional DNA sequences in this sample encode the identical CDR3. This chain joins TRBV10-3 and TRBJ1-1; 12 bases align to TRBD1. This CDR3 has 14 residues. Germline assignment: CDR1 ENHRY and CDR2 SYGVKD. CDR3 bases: TGTGCCATCAGGACCGGGACAGGGGGCACTGAGGCTTTCTTT. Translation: CAIRTGTGGTEAFF.

The CDR3 is CASSEGAGTDTQYF. CDR3 coding DNA: TGTGCCAGCAGCGAAGGGGCTGGAACAGATACGCAGTATTTT. This chain links TRBV7-9 with TRBJ2-3; possible D gene TRBD1, 5 bases. Germline V gene data show CDR1 as SEHNR and CDR2 as FQNEAQ (reference sequence). V lost 5 bases and J lost 3, with 12 bases in between. The CDR3 loop spans 14 amino acids.

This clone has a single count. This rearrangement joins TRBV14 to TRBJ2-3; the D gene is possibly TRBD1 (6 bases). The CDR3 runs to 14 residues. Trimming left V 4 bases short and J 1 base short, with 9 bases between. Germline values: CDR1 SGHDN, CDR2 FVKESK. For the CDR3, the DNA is TGTGCCAGCAGCCTCGGGACACGCACAGATACGCAGTATTTT. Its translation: CASSLGTRTDTQYF.